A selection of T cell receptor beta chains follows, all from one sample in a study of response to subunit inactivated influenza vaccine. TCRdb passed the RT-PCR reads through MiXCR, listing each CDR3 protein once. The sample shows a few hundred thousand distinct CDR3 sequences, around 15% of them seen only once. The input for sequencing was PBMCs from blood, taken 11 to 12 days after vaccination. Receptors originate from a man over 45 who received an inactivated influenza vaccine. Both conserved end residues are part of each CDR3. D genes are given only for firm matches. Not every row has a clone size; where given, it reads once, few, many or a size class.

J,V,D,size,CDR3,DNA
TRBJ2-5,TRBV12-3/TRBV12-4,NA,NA,CASSAGIETQYF,TGTGCCAGCAGTGCAGGGATCGAGACCCAGTACTTC
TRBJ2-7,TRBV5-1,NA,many,CASSLDVSYEQYF,TGCGCCAGCAGCTTGGATGTCTCCTACGAGCAGTACTTC
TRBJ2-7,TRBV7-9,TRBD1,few,CASSVRQGSYEQYF,TGTGCCAGCAGCGTCAGACAGGGCTCCTACGAGCAGTACTTC
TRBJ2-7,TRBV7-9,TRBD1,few,CASSGDRDDEQYF,TGTGCCAGCAGCGGAGACAGGGACGACGAGCAGTACTTC
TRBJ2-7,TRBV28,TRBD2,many,CASSSGGNYEQYF,TGTGCCAGCAGTAGCGGGGGTAACTACGAGCAGTACTTC
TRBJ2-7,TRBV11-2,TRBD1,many,CASSPNRGYSYEQYF,TGTGCCAGCAGCCCGAACAGGGGGTATTCCTACGAGCAGTACTTC
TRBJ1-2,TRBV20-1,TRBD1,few,CSANLQGTDGYTF,TGCAGTGCTAACCTACAGGGGACCGATGGCTACACCTTC
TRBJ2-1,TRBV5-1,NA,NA,CASSLSLNRAHEQFF,TGCGCCAGCAGCTTGTCCCTGAACCGGGCACATGAGCAGTTCTTC
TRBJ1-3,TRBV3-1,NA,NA,CASSQDTLSGNTIYF,TGTGCCAGCAGCCAAGATACCCTGTCTGGAAACACCATATATTTT
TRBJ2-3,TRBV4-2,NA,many,CASSQDVEAGPRDTQYF,TGTGCCAGCAGCCAAGATGTTGAGGCGGGTCCGCGGGATACGCAGTATTTT
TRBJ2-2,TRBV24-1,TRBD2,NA,CATSDRTSGANTGELFF,TGTGCCACCAGTGATCGGACTAGCGGAGCGAACACCGGGGAGCTGTTTTTT
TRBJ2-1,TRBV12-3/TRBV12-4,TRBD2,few,CASRSSGSYNEQFF,TGTGCCAGCAGGTCTAGCGGGAGCTACAATGAGCAGTTCTTC
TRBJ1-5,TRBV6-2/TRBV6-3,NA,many,CASRDNSNQPQHF,TGTGCCAGCCGGGACAATAGCAATCAGCCCCAGCATTTT
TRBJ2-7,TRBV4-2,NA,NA,CASSQELTRRLYEQYF,TGTGCCAGCAGCCAAGAATTGACCAGGCGTCTCTACGAGCAGTACTTC
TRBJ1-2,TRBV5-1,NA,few,CASSSTGRAGYTF,TGCGCCAGCAGCTCCACTGGTAGGGCTGGCTACACCTTC
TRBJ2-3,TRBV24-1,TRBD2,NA,CATSDSNRLAGGRDTQYF,TGTGCCACCAGTGATTCGAATCGACTAGCGGGAGGGCGTGATACGCAGTATTTT
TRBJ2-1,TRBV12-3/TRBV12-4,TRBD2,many,CASSRGLAGYNEQFF,TGTGCCAGCAGCCGCGGACTAGCGGGATACAATGAGCAGTTCTTC
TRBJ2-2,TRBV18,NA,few,CASSPTHENTGELFF,TGTGCCAGCTCACCAACACACGAGAACACCGGGGAGCTGTTTTTT
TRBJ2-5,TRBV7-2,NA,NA,CASSFQGSQETQYF,TGTGCCAGCAGCTTTCAGGGATCTCAAGAGACCCAGTACTTC
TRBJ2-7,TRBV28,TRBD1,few,CASSHGGQAISYEQYF,TGTGCCAGCAGTCACGGGGGACAGGCGATAAGCTACGAGCAGTACTTC
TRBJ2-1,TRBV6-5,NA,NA,CASSYLFLPSYNEQFF,TGTGCCAGCAGTTACTTGTTCTTACCCTCCTACAATGAGCAGTTCTTC
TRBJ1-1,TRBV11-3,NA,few,CASSFGAGEAFF,TGTGCCAGCAGCTTCGGGGCTGGTGAAGCTTTCTTT
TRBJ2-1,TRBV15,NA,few,CATSRETTGFYNEQFF,TGTGCCACCAGCAGAGAGACTACGGGATTTTACAATGAGCAGTTCTTC
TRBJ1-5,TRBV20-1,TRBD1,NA,CSAGRTGGNQPQHF,TGCAGTGCTGGAAGGACAGGGGGCAATCAGCCCCAGCATTTT
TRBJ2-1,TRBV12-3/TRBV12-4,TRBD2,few,CASTHSGEGEQFF,TGTGCCAGCACCCACTCGGGGGAGGGTGAGCAGTTCTTC
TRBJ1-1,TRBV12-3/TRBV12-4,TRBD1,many,CASSLGDRGNTEAFF,TGTGCCAGCAGTTTAGGGGACAGGGGAAACACTGAAGCTTTCTTT